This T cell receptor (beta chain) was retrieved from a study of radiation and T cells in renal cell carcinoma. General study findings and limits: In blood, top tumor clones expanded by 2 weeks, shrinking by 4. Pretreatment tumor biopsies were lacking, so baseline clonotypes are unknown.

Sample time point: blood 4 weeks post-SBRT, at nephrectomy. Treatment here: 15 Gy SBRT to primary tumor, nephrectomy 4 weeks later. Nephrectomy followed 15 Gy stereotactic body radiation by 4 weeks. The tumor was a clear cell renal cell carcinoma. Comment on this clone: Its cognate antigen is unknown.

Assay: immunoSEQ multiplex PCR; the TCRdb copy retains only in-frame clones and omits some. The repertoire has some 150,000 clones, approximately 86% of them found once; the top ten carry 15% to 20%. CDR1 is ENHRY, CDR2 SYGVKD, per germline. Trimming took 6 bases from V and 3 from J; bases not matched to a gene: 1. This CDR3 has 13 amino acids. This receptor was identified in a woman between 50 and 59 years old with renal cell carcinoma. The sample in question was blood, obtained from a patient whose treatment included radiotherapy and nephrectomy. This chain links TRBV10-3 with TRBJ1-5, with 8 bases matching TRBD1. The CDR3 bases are TGTGCCATCAGGGGACAGGACAATCAGCCCCAGCATTTT. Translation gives CAIRGQDNQPQHF.